A selection of T cell receptor beta chains follows, all from one sample in a study of blood T cell repertoires in COVID-19. Only in-frame clones appear in the TCRdb table, and some are missing; sequencing was by immunoSEQ multiplex PCR. The table lists just under 350,000 clones, around four fifths of them singletons. Input material: peripheral blood. These receptors were collected from a man aged 25-45 years with active or convalescent COVID-19. Both conserved end residues are part of each CDR3.

>TRBV7-9|TRBJ2-3
CASSPPFRLAGLTDTQYF
>TRBV13|TRBJ1-1
CASSPRQQGRNTEAFF
>TRBV5-5|TRBJ2-1
CASSPRMDEQFF
>TRBV5-1|TRBJ1-5
CASSLAPPDNDQPQHF
>TRBV12-5|TRBJ2-1
CASGLVLGQGKVNEQFF
>TRBV29-1|TRBJ2-2
CSVEDSGDSYTGELFF
>TRBV3-1/TRBV3-2|TRBJ2-7
CASSPPPGQGIYEQYF
>TRBV5-1|TRBJ2-2
CASSIGTVTGELFF
>TRBV5-1|TRBJ2-3
CASSPTSSGHTDTQYF
>TRBV6-6|TRBJ2-2
CASSSRANTGELFF
>TRBV5-4|TRBJ1-1
CASLPGRGMNTEAFF
>TRBV18|TRBJ1-1
CASSRQDTEAFF
>TRBV2|TRBJ1-1
CASRAGTGGNTEAFF
>TRBV19|TRBJ2-1
CASSVTSGGYNEQFF
>TRBV10-2|TRBJ2-7
CASRHRDRGRYEQYF
>TRBV11-3|TRBJ2-2
CASSLETGRGSGELFF